This T cell receptor (beta chain) was found in a study of cytomegalovirus exposure and HLA in healthy donors (dated by TCRdb to 2017 to 2019). Study-level background: An earlier analysis of some 500 of the donors reported 250 to 300 Gb of sequence data and around 120 million unique TCR beta sequences from 150 million to 200 million T cells. In a later genetic analysis, genome-wide SNP genotypes for about three fifths of the roughly 670 donors were used, and that subset was treated as a discovery cohort. The number of typed donors differed by locus: 629-630 for A, B, C, DRB1 and DQB1; 500 to 550 for DQA1; approximately 600 for DPA1; and roughly 470 for DPB1. High-throughput TCR immunosequencing, statistical association of individual TCRs with disease status, and machine learning were combined to predict cytomegalovirus infection status. A separate validation cohort of 100 to 150 different subjects was used in addition to the approximately 700-subject first cohort. HLA typing covered class I and class II loci at four-digit resolution. An earlier analysis of approximately 500 of the donors applied high-throughput TCR beta sequencing to assess whether each TCR beta V gene segment acted as functional or pseudogenic. Rather than using new phenotypic data, the later analysis identified candidate immune exposures from TCR beta sequences and from how often those sequences occurred across donors. Of the 350 to 450 genotyped donors, roughly 80% were placed in the genetic ancestry cluster associated with self-reported Caucasian donors. Five DR-DQ haplotypes were treated as single units for association and clustering because of strong linkage in the cohort. The study profiled the T cell repertoires of around 700 subjects by immunosequencing and related them to cytomegalovirus serostatus. Every discovery cohort repertoire had been produced on one sequencing platform. Across some 400 genotyped donors of the cohort, an average of about 240,000 unique TCR beta nucleotide sequences per donor were sequenced, and 15% to 20% of those sequences were non-productive. The study aimed to test whether cataloging public T cell receptors could reveal signatures of past pathogen exposure. Alongside the repertoire data, information on donor age, sex, ethnicity and CMV serostatus was compiled. A later analysis re-analyzed previously published TCR beta repertoires from several hundred donors and added high-resolution HLA genotyping to study TCR occurrence patterns. An early release that covered around 590 HLA-typed donors contained around 300 gigabases of sequencing data and roughly 84 million unique TCR sequences. Points the paper makes about the study in general: Correlated functional status among segregating V segments might reflect linkage disequilibrium, but an unknown experimental factor could not be ruled out. A group of highly shared sequence variants was considered likely to be a technical artifact of the sequencing pipeline. In a later analysis, HLA-associated TCR beta chains were found to be more clonally expanded and to have lower generation probabilities than equally common non-associated chains. Assigning TCR associations to individual alleles was difficult when HLA alleles, especially DR and DQ, strongly co-occurred. Specific HLA alleles were associated with roughly 17,000 TCR beta sequences at a false discovery rate of 0.05 in a later analysis. Most TCR sequences were seen in very few donors, while some public TCRs were found in many individuals. A few of the identified cytomegalovirus-associated TCR beta chains were confirmed in vitro to be specific for cytomegalovirus antigens. Because HLA typing was unavailable for some donors at each locus, only the typed subset was used in association tests. According to the authors, the approach could potentially be generalized to other disease states and immunological phenotypes. In a later analysis, the rate of TCR association differed among HLA loci, with DRB1 alleles having the most associated TCRs and HLA-C alleles having the fewest. According to a later analysis, parvovirus B19, influenza, CMV and Epstein-Barr virus appeared linked to several top co-occurrence clusters. Only TCR beta chains were sequenced in this cohort, and the absence of alpha or paired-chain data limited detectable features. Cytomegalovirus status was reported to be diagnosed by the classifier with high specificity and sensitivity in both the original and validation cohorts. The study listed 150 to 200 TCR beta chains as associated with cytomegalovirus. The 87-base-pair reads could not distinguish some IMGT-functional V segments, including TRBV6-2 and TRBV6-3, so those segments were excluded. Roughly uniform sequencing depth across donors was assumed in presence/absence analyses, although this assumption may not hold. An association between a missense DCLRE1C variant and V-gene and J-gene trimming of TCR beta chains was found in a later genetic analysis and replicated in an independent cohort. Because counts were too low, seventeen rarely observed V segments, including chromosome 9 orphons, were excluded from the earlier analysis of about 500 of the donors. A later analysis found that most CMV-associated TCR beta chains appeared HLA-restricted, with HLA associations seemingly driven largely by CMV exposure. A further reported finding was that TCR beta sequences accurately predicted the HLA-A and HLA-B alleles for most subjects in the first cohort. Immune exposure information for the cohort was limited to CMV serostatus. In an earlier analysis of fewer than 750 of the donors, most TCR beta V segments were observed in productive rearrangements about 87% or about 30% of the time, broadly matching IMGT annotations. A later genetic analysis reported fewer N-insertions in productive TCRs among donors in an Asian-associated ancestry cluster than the roughly 700-donor mean.

The germline V gene supplies CDR1 SGHRS and CDR2 YFSETQ. The CDR3 spans 14 residues, from the cysteine through the phenylalanine. This entry keeps only the CDR3 DNA: 42 bases, framed from base 1. V drops 4 bases and J drops 4 bases, leaving 14 bases in between. The cohort consisted of approximately 690 healthy bone marrow donors. Cohort members were all nominally healthy when sampled, although unrecorded immune exposures were likely present. The donor was CMV seropositive and was included in the group of some 290 seropositive cohort members. Each donor provided a peripheral blood sample, and peripheral blood mononuclear cells were used for TCR beta sequencing. The Qiagen DNeasy Blood Extraction Kit was used to extract genomic DNA from the blood cell samples. With regard to this clone: Its binding antigen is unknown. Nothing much larger sits one base from this clone, and base qualities are not available.

The protocol used for the library was the immunoSEQ multiplex PCR assay. The multiplex PCR relied on a mix of 60 forward primers for TCR Vbeta segments and 13 reverse primers for TCR Jbeta segments. The CDR3 region of rearranged TCR beta genes was amplified from genomic DNA with a multiplex PCR assay. Amplified TCR beta libraries were sequenced as 87-base-pair reads on the Illumina HiSeq System. The authors' analysis ran thus. In a later analysis, roughly 80 million unique TCR beta chains were counted across the roughly 670 repertoires, and some 10 million of these chains were shared by at least two donors. A nearest-neighbor algorithm error-corrected the raw reads and collapsed the reads into unique sequences, merging closely related sequences to remove PCR and sequencing errors. CDR3 sequences were aligned to IMGT reference sequences to assign V, D and J gene segments. Each retained sequence needed at least a six-nucleotide match to both a V gene segment and a J gene segment. Rearrangements were called productive when the CDR3 lacked stop codons and stayed in frame with V and J; all others were non-productive. Following IMGT convention, CDR3 was defined as the stretch from the second conserved V-encoded cysteine up to the conserved J-encoded phenylalanine. In an earlier analysis of around 570 of the donors, sequences lacking an unambiguous match to a single V gene segment were excluded. In an earlier analysis of roughly 500 of the donors, V segments were called functional above 56.7% productive rearrangements and were called segregating when the between-donor standard deviation exceeded 5%. A statistical classification framework was developed to diagnose cytomegalovirus status using the catalog of TCR beta chain sequences. In a later analysis, TCR nucleotide sequences were compared against IMGT/GENE-DB human TR gene sequences so that V and J genes could be assigned. A later analysis assigned CDR3 sequences and most-parsimonious VDJ recombination scenarios with the TCRdist pipeline. A later analysis defined each TCR beta chain by its CDR3 amino acid sequence plus V-gene family, and excluded reads lacking a unique V-gene family. In a later analysis, 500 to 650 highly shared, low-generation-probability nucleotide sequences were removed to address suspected cross-contamination and a sequencing artifact. For each public chain, a later analysis derived a clonal expansion index from normalized ranks of inferred template counts within each repertoire. In a later analysis, generation probabilities were computed using a VDJ recombination model fitted to out-of-frame rearrangements, and the results were checked against IGoR. In a later analysis, TCR-TCR, TCR-HLA and TCR-CMV co-occurrence was scored with hypergeometric tests, and a repertoire-size bias correction was applied to TCR pairs. In a later analysis, false discovery rates were estimated by permuting HLA or CMV assignments 20 times. In a later analysis, co-occurring TCRs were grouped using DBSCAN, and TCRdist sequence similarity was added for clustering within HLA-allele-positive subsets. Repertoires with fewer than 30,000 or more than 120,000 public chains, plus five repertoires with anomalous nucleotide sharing, were excluded from co-occurrence clustering. TCRdb retrieved this table from immuneACCESS and kept in-frame rearrangements only. Not all clones are present; in checked studies, unresolved V genes account for under half, and no reason is known for the remainder. V and J calls and clone size follow that table, whereas D and trimming were derived from the DNA. In this sample the table shows fewer than 250,000 clones, 82% of which occur a single time. The leading ten clones occupy approximately 6.5% of the sample.

This TCR came from a man aged 35 to 55 in good health and CMV-seropositive. The chain couples TRBV5-1 to TRBJ2-5; the best D guess is TRBD1, with 6 bases matching. The sample taken for sequencing was PBMCs. The bases are TGCGCCAGCAGCAACCCCAGGGGTGTAGAGACCCAGTACTTC. This yields the protein CASSNPRGVETQYF.